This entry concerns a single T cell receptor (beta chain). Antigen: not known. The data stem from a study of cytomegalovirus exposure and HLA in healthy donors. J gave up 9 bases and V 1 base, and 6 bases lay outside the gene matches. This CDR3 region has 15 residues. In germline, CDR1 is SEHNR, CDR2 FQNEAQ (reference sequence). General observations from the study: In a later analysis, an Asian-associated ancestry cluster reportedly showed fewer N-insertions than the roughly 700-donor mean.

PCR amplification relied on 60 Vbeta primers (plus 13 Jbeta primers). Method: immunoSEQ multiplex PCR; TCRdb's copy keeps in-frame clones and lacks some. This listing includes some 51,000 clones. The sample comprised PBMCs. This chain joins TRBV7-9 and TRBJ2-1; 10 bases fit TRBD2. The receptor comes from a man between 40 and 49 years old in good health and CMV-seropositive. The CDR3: CASSLGGLAGVEQFF. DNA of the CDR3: TGTGCCAGCAGCTTAGGAGGGCTAGCGGGAGTTGAGCAGTTCTTC.